Listed here are 3 T cell receptor beta chains from one sample, sequenced in a study of blood T cell repertoires in COVID-19. Assay used: immunoSEQ multiplex PCR; TCRdb lists only in-frame clones, some missing. This repertoire shows 200,000 to 250,000 clones, 85% to 90% found once; its top ten account for approximately 2.6%. Sequencing input: peripheral blood. The receptors come from a man aged 25-40 years with COVID-19, enrolled during active disease.

The chain combines TRBV7-2 with TRBJ1-5; the D is unclear. V was trimmed by 3 bases and J by 6 bases, leaving 9 bases between them. Per germline, CDR1 SGHTA and CDR2 FQGNSA. The CDR3 runs to 13 residues. CDR3 sequence: CASSLSGPQPQHF. The CDR3, as DNA: TGTGCCAGCAGCTTGAGTGGGCCTCAGCCCCAGCATTTT.

The chain is built from TRBV5-1 and TRBJ2-1; TRBD1 is a possible D gene (5 bases). In germline, CDR1 is SGHRS, CDR2 YFSETQ. This CDR3 is built from 15 residues. Trimming removed 0 bases at V and 4 bases at J, with 11 bases between. The CDR3 region has the DNA TGCGCCAGCAGCTTGGGAGACAGCGCGTACAATGAGCAGTTCTTC. Protein sequence: CASSLGDSAYNEQFF.

Worth noting for this clone: Additional DNA sequences in this sample encode the identical CDR3. The chain joins TRBV15 to TRBJ2-2; 7 positions match TRBD1. The CDR3 consists of 17 residues. Trimming took 0 bases from V and 6 from J; bases not matched to a gene: 10. Germline V gene sequence: CDR1 LNHNV, CDR2 YYDKDF (reference sequence). CDR3 in amino acids: CATSRDLAGGLAGELFF. CDR3 sequence (DNA): TGTGCCACCAGCAGAGATCTGGCAGGGGGTTTAGCCGGGGAGCTGTTTTTT.